Shown below are 24 T cell receptor beta chains from a single sample sequenced in a study of memory CD4+ T cells and cytomegalovirus serostatus. Single viable CD3+CD4+CD8-CD45RO+ cells were sorted as the memory CD4+ T cells. TCRdb's table, derived via immunoSEQ multiplex PCR, lists solely in-frame clones and lacks some. The data show tens of thousands of clones, 82% seen once. Sequenced material: memory CD4+ T cells from blood. Receptors were obtained from an adult in good health and CMV-seronegative.

This chain uses TRBV7-3 with TRBJ2-2; no reliable D call. The CDR3 loop spans 15 amino acids. V lost 4 bases and J lost 5, with 14 bases in between. The germline CDR1 and CDR2 sequences are SGHTA and FQGTGA. CDR3 loop: CASSSDGYRTGELFF. CDR3 nucleotides: TGTGCCAGCAGCTCGGACGGATATAGAACCGGGGAGCTGTTTTTT.

Worth noting for this clone: Different DNA sequences within this sample yield the same CDR3. The chain's CDR3 is CASSLDRAYEQYF. The CDR3 DNA is TGCGCCAGCAGCTTGGACAGAGCCTACGAGCAGTACTTC. V is TRBV5-1 and J is TRBJ2-7, with D unclear. CDR1 is SGHRS, CDR2 YFSETQ, per germline. Deletions cut 0 bases from V and 2 bases from J, with 6 bases between. CDR3 length: 13 residues. The variable domain in full, with the rest retrieved from reference TRBV5-1 and TRBJ2-7, is KAGVTQTPRYLIKTRGQQVTLSCSPISGHRSVSWYQQTPGQGLQFLFEYFSETQRNKGNFPGRFSGRQFSNSRSEMNVSTLELGDSALYLCASSLDRAYEQYFGPGTRLTVT.

The gene calls are TRBV5-8 and TRBJ2-7; D is tentatively TRBD1 or TRBD2 (6 bases each). Germline V gene lookup returns CDR1 SGHTS and CDR2 YDEGEE. The CDR3 length is 15 residues. The ends were cut back, 3 bases at V and 3 bases at J, with 16 bases in the middle. CDR3 in DNA: TGTGCCAGCAGCTCCCCCGGGGGCAGTCTCTACGAGCAGTACTTC. Translated, it gives CASSSPGGSLYEQYF.

This clone was detected only a few times. CDR3 region: CASTPGDRETEAFF. The CDR3 DNA follows: TGTGCCAGCACCCCAGGGGACAGGGAGACGGAAGCTTTCTTT. The chain uses TRBV7-9 and TRBJ1-1; TRBD1 matches at 9 bases. Germline V gives CDR1 SEHNR, CDR2 FQNEAQ (reference sequence). V lost 7 bases to trimming and J lost 8 bases; unmatched junction nucleotides: 11. This CDR3 is built from 14 residues.

The chain uses TRBV7-3 and TRBJ2-3; tentative D call: TRBD2 (7 bases). Germline values: CDR1 SGHTA, CDR2 FQGTGA. The V gene lost 5 bases and the J gene lost 10 bases, with 19 bases spanning the gap. There are 14 residues in the CDR3. The CDR3 bases are TGTGCCAGCAGCGGGACGGGGGGCCCCGGGTCGCAGTATTTT. As protein: CASSGTGGPGSQYF.

V usage is TRBV11-2 and J usage is TRBJ1-5, with D uncertain. Trimming removed 3 bases at V and 7 bases at J, with 10 bases between. The germline CDR1 and CDR2 sequences are SGHAT and FQNNGV. This CDR3 comprises 13 residues. The DNA of the CDR3 is TGTGCCAGCAGCTTTGCCGGAAACCAGCCCCAGCATTTT. Its translation: CASSFAGNQPQHF.

The gene calls are TRBV6-6 and TRBJ2-5; 7 bases align to TRBD1. Trimming took 0 bases from V and 1 from J; bases not matched to a gene: 2. There are 15 residues in the CDR3. Germline assignment: CDR1 MNHNY and CDR2 SVGAGI (reference sequence). The CDR3 sequence: CASSYSGTVQETQYF. The CDR3 DNA reads TGTGCCAGCAGTTACTCGGGGACAGTCCAAGAGACCCAGTACTTC.

The chain combines TRBV5-4 with TRBJ2-5, with a tentative D call TRBD1 (6 bases). Trimming removed 4 bases at V and 5 bases at J, with 18 bases between. CDR1 and CDR2 from the germline V gene are SGHNT and YYREEE (reference sequence). The CDR3 is made up of 15 amino acids. This chain's CDR3 is CASSTAQGLTETQYF. DNA for the CDR3: TGTGCCAGCAGCACCGCCCAGGGGTTGACGGAGACCCAGTACTTC.

The chain's CDR3 is CASSLAPLAGGKDEQFF. The CDR3 bases are TGTGCCAGCAGCTTAGCCCCTCTAGCGGGGGGGAAGGATGAGCAGTTCTTC. V and J are TRBV7-6 and TRBJ2-1; 12 bases are a match to TRBD2. In germline, CDR1 is SGHVS, CDR2 FNYEAQ. CDR3 length equals 17 residues. V lost 0 bases, J lost 8 bases, and 8 bases stayed unmatched.

This clone was picked up one time. The rearrangement links TRBV5-6 to TRBJ2-3; possible D gene TRBD2, 5 bases. V was trimmed by 1 base and J by 12 bases, leaving 12 bases between them. The CDR3 length is 12 residues. Germline-derived CDR1 and CDR2 are SGHDT and YYEEEE. As DNA, the CDR3 is TGTGCCAGCAGCTTGAGAGTGGGAGATCAGTATTTT. It yields the protein CASSLRVGDQYF.

This clone was picked up one time. The chain is built from TRBV7-8 and TRBJ2-5; no clear D gene. V lost 5 bases and J lost 2, with 9 bases in between. Germline loops: CDR1 SGHVS, CDR2 FQNEAQ. The CDR3 has 13 residues. The CDR3 DNA reads as TGTGCCAGCAGCCCAATTGAACAAGAGACCCAGTACTTC. Amino acids: CASSPIEQETQYF.

The V gene is TRBV2, the J gene TRBJ2-6; D call uncertain. Germline V gene lookup returns CDR1 SNHLY and CDR2 FYNNEI. The V gene lost 4 bases and the J gene lost 0 bases, with 10 bases spanning the gap. The CDR3 has 16 amino acids. CDR3 region: CASSGMSSSGANVLTF. CDR3 DNA sequence: TGTGCCAGCAGTGGTATGTCCTCCTCTGGGGCCAACGTCCTGACTTTC.

The chain is built from TRBV10-3 and TRBJ1-3; 7 positions match TRBD1. Looked up from germline, CDR1 is ENHRY and CDR2 is SYGVKD. J gave up 2 bases and V 3 bases, and 4 bases lay outside the gene matches. The CDR3 extends over 15 amino acids. The CDR3 sequence: CAISDRGGAGNTIYF. CDR3 DNA: TGTGCCATCAGTGACAGGGGGGGTGCTGGAAACACCATATATTTT.

This clone was seen a single time. The V gene is TRBV9, the J gene TRBJ2-7; no clear D gene. Germline CDR1 reads SGDLS; CDR2 reads YYNGEE. V lost 0 bases to trimming and J lost 1 base, with 8 bases between them. This CDR3 has 14 amino acids. The CDR3 nucleotides are TGTGCCAGCAGCGTAGATCACAGTTCCTACGAGCAGTACTTC. It yields the protein CASSVDHSSYEQYF. The variable domain in full, completed from reference TRBV9 and TRBJ2-7, reads DSGVTQTPKHLITATGQRVTLRCSPRSGDLSVYWYQQSLDQGLQFLIQYYNGEERAKGNILERFSAQQFPDLHSELNLSSLELGDSALYFCASSVDHSSYEQYFGPGTRLTVT.

This rearrangement joins TRBV7-9 to TRBJ2-7, with 7 bases fitting TRBD1. Germline V gene lookup returns CDR1 SEHNR and CDR2 FQNEAQ (reference sequence). Germline trimming cut 1 base from V and 9 bases from J; bases unmatched to any gene: 9. This CDR3 contains 14 residues. DNA for the CDR3: TGTGCCAGCAGCTTAGGGACAGGTTCTACCGGGCAGTACTTC. As protein: CASSLGTGSTGQYF.

The rearrangement links TRBV28 to TRBJ1-5, with D maybe TRBD1 (5 bases). The V gene lost 7 bases and the J gene lost 5 bases, with 15 bases spanning the gap. CDR3 length: 14 residues. Germline-derived CDR1 and CDR2 are MDHEN and SYDVKM. DNA of the CDR3: TGTGCCAGCAACTTGGGACGCAGGGATCAGCCCCAGCATTTT. This translates into CASNLGRRDQPQHF. Supplemented by reference TRBV28 and TRBJ1-5, the full variable domain reads DVKVTQSSRYLVKRTGEKVFLECVQDMDHENMFWYRQDPGLGLRLIYFSYDVKMKEKGDIPEGYSVSREKKERFSLILESASTNQTSMYLCASNLGRRDQPQHFGDGTRLSIL.

V usage is TRBV7-2 and J usage is TRBJ1-1; D gene unclear. Germline assignment: CDR1 SGHTA and CDR2 FQGNSA. The CDR3 is 14 amino acids. V gave up 2 bases and J gave up 1 base, with 8 bases separating them. CDR3 sequence (DNA): TGTGCCAGCAGCTTACTGATCAAGAACACTGAAGCTTTCTTT. Amino acid sequence: CASSLLIKNTEAFF.

V usage is TRBV28 and J usage is TRBJ1-5; no firm D call. CDR3 size: 12 residues. With 6 bases removed from V and 11 bases from J, the gap between germline ends came to 14 bases. Germline V gene data show CDR1 as MDHEN and CDR2 as SYDVKM. CDR3: CASSWKGRSQHF. The DNA for the CDR3 is TGTGCCAGCAGCTGGAAAGGGAGGTCCCAGCATTTT. Full variable domain (remainder filled in from reference TRBV28 and TRBJ1-5): DVKVTQSSRYLVKRTGEKVFLECVQDMDHENMFWYRQDPGLGLRLIYFSYDVKMKEKGDIPEGYSVSREKKERFSLILESASTNQTSMYLCASSWKGRSQHFGDGTRLSIL.

On this clone itself: Other DNA sequences in this sample translate to the same CDR3. The chain joins TRBV6-6 to TRBJ1-5; TRBD1 agrees at 7 bases. The CDR3 spans 15 residues. With V trimmed by 0 bases and J by 1 base, 0 bases remained unmatched. Germline V gene data show CDR1 as MNHNY and CDR2 as SVGAGI (reference sequence). The CDR3 sequence is CASSYSGGSNQPQHF. As DNA, the CDR3 is TGTGCCAGCAGTTACTCAGGGGGCAGCAATCAGCCCCAGCATTTT.

The chain uses TRBV7-2 and TRBJ2-2, with unresolved D. Trimming stripped 2 bases from V and 7 bases from J, with 20 bases between. CDR1 and CDR2 from the germline V gene are SGHTA and FQGNSA. The CDR3 has 17 amino acids. The CDR3: CASSLPPGRYILGELFF. In DNA, the CDR3 is TGTGCCAGCAGCTTACCCCCGGGCCGATATATACTCGGGGAGCTGTTTTTT. Full variable domain (remainder filled in from reference TRBV7-2 and TRBJ2-2): GAGVSQSPSNKVTEKGKDVELRCDPISGHTALYWYRQSLGQGLEFLIYFQGNSAPDKSGLPSDRFSAERTGGSVSTLTIQRTQQEDSAVYLCASSLPPGRYILGELFFGEGSRLTVL.

The chain joins TRBV6-5 to TRBJ1-3, with D unresolved. The CDR3 covers 13 residues. The V gene lost 7 bases and the J gene lost 3 bases, with 10 bases spanning the gap. From germline, CDR1 is MNHEY and CDR2 SVGAGI. The CDR3 is CASTRPGGNTIYF. The CDR3 DNA sequence: TGTGCCAGCACCCGACCGGGTGGAAACACCATATATTTT.

The rearrangement joins TRBV5-5 to TRBJ1-6; TRBD1 might be the D (6 bases). V gave up 3 bases and J gave up 10 bases, with 14 bases separating them. The germline V gene has CDR1 SGHKS and CDR2 YYEKEE (reference sequence). CDR3 length: 14 residues. The CDR3 loop is CASSSGEIVSPLHF. CDR3 DNA: TGTGCCAGCAGCTCAGGGGAAATCGTATCACCCCTCCACTTT.

V is TRBV4-2 and J is TRBJ1-6; a possible D gene is TRBD1 (5 bases). This CDR3 comprises 16 residues. The germline V gene encodes CDR1 LGHNA and CDR2 YNFKEQ. The ends were cut back, 0 bases at V and 7 bases at J, with 13 bases in the middle. The CDR3: CASSQDSIEGNSPLHF. The CDR3 nucleotides read TGTGCCAGCAGCCAAGATTCCATAGAGGGGAATTCACCCCTCCACTTT.

This clone came up a few times. The V and J genes are TRBV4-2 and TRBJ2-2, with D perhaps TRBD1 (6 bases). The CDR3 is made up of 15 amino acids. CDR1 LGHNA and CDR2 YNFKEQ come from the germline V gene. Deletions cut 4 bases from V and 5 bases from J, with 14 bases between. CDR3 bases: TGTGCCAGCAGCCCCCGCCAGGGGAAGACCGGGGAGCTGTTTTTT. This translates into CASSPRQGKTGELFF.